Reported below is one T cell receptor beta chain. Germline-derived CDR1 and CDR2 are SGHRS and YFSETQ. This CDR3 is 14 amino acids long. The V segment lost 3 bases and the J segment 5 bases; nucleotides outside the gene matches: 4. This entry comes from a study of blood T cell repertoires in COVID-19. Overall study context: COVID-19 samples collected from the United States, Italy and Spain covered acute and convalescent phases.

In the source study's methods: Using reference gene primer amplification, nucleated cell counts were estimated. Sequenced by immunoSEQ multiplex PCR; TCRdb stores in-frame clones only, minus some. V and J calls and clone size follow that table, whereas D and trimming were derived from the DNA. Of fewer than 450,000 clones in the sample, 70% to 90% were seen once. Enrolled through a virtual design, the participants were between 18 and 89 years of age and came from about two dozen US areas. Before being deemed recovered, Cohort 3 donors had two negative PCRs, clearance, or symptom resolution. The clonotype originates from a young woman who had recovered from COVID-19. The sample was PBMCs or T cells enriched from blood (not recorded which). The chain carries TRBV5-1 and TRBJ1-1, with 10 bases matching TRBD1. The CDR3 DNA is TGCGCCAGCAGCTCGGGGACAGGGGCAACTGAAGCTTTCTTT. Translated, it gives CASSSGTGATEAFF. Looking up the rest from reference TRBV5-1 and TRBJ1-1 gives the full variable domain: KAGVTQTPRYLIKTRGQQVTLSCSPISGHRSVSWYQQTPGQGLQFLFEYFSETQRNKGNFPGRFSGRQFSNSRSEMNVSTLELGDSALYLCASSSGTGATEAFFGQGTRLTVV.